The present T cell receptor (beta chain) was sequenced within a study of technical replicates of blood from several donors. The repertoire was sequenced with immunoSEQ multiplex PCR; TCRdb's copy has only in-frame clones and lacks some. The table includes 70,000 to 85,000 clones, 95% to 98% detected once. CDR1 SGHRS and CDR2 YFSETQ come from the germline V gene. Trimming left V 4 bases short and J 7 bases short, with 26 bases between. The CDR3 loop spans 17 amino acids. V usage is TRBV5-1 and J usage is TRBJ2-5; a weak D match, TRBD1 (6 bases). The material sequenced was T cells isolated from PBMCs. This TCR came from a human donor in good health. In DNA form, the CDR3 reads TGCGCCAGCAGCCGGACCCCCAACAGGGTTTATTCAGCGACCCAGTACTTC. It codes for CASSRTPNRVYSATQYF. The full variable domain, completed using reference TRBV5-1 and TRBJ2-5, is KAGVTQTPRYLIKTRGQQVTLSCSPISGHRSVSWYQQTPGQGLQFLFEYFSETQRNKGNFPGRFSGRQFSNSRSEMNVSTLELGDSALYLCASSRTPNRVYSATQYFGPGTRLLVL.